A selection of T cell receptor beta chains follows, all from one sample in a study of T cells in Graves' hyperthyroidism and ophthalmopathy. TCRdb redid the calling of the multiplex PCR reads with MiXCR, one entry per CDR3 protein. The profile shows around 700,000 distinct CDR3 sequences, roughly a sixth of them singletons. The sequencing sample was made of blood. The receptors come from a woman aged 45 to 65 with Graves' hyperthyroidism that later progressed to Graves' ophthalmopathy. Each CDR3 is given with its conserved first and last residue. D genes are given only for firm matches. Where a row states a size, it is once, few, many or the class of an expanded clone; other rows omit it.

D	V	size	J	length	DNA	CDR3
TRBD2	TRBV7-9	few	TRBJ2-1	14	TGTGCCAGCAGCTTAGAGACTAGCGGGGGGAAGCAGTTCTTC	CASSLETSGGKQFF
TRBD2	TRBV20-1	once	TRBJ2-3	14	TGCAGTGCTAGACCCCTAGCGGGGGCAGATACGCAGTATTTT	CSARPLAGADTQYF
-	TRBV6-5	few	TRBJ2-2	15	TGTGCCAGCAGTTACTCACCGTCCAACACCGGGGAGCTGTTTTTT	CASSYSPSNTGELFF
-	TRBV6-1	few	TRBJ2-7	16	TGTGCCAGCAGTTTCGCAGGAGGGGCCGTAGCCTACGAGCAGTACTTC	CASSFAGGAVAYEQYF
-	TRBV7-8	few	TRBJ1-1	15	TGTGCCAGCAGCTCCAACAGGATCCCAAACACTGAAGCTTTCTTT	CASSSNRIPNTEAFF
-	TRBV20-1	many	TRBJ2-5	15	TGCAGTGCTAGAAATTTCCTGGACAGCCAAGAGACCCAGTACTTC	CSARNFLDSQETQYF
-	TRBV7-6	-	TRBJ1-1	15	TGTGCCAGCAGCTTAGTCCGGGGGCGGAACACTGAAGCTTTCTTT	CASSLVRGRNTEAFF
-	TRBV30	-	TRBJ2-2	16	TGTGCCTGGGGGTTAAGGGCAGGGGTGGATGTCGGGGAGCTGTTTTTT	CAWGLRAGVDVGELFF
-	TRBV7-6	many	TRBJ2-2	14	TGTGCCAGCAAGAAGACTGAGAACACCGGGGAGCTGTTTTTT	CASKKTENTGELFF
TRBD2	TRBV4-1	-	TRBJ2-4	19	TGCGCCAGCAGCCAAGATAGGATGGCGGGGGTGTCTGAAAGAAACATTCAGTACTTC	CASSQDRMAGVSERNIQYF
TRBD2	TRBV27	-	TRBJ2-1	15	TGTGCCAGCAGTTTAGCGCGGGGGGGCCACAATGAGCAGTTCTTC	CASSLARGGHNEQFF
-	TRBV6-5	-	TRBJ2-3	16	TGTGCCAGCAGTTACGGGACTGGGGGCGGCACAGATACGCAGTATTTT	CASSYGTGGGTDTQYF
TRBD1	TRBV10-3	few	TRBJ1-2	16	TGTGCCATCAGTGAGTGGGGGACAGGGGGCGCTGATGGCTACACCTTC	CAISEWGTGGADGYTF
-	TRBV12-3/TRBV12-4	-	TRBJ1-5	14	TGTGCCAGCAGCCTCCGACAACCCAATCAGCCCCAGCATTTT	CASSLRQPNQPQHF
TRBD1	TRBV20-1	once	TRBJ1-2	11	TGCAGTGCGGAGGGGGCGCGGGGCTACACCTTC	CSAEGARGYTF
-	TRBV9	-	TRBJ1-4	16	TGTGCCAGCAGCAAGGGGGTGACGGAACATAATGAAAAACTGTTTTTT	CASSKGVTEHNEKLFF
-	TRBV11-2	many	TRBJ2-7	16	TGTGCCAGCAGCTTACCCTCTTCGGGTACCATCTACGAGCAGTACTTC	CASSLPSSGTIYEQYF
-	TRBV6-1	-	TRBJ1-5	15	TGTGCCAGCGGGGTAAAGGGGTCGAGCAATCAGCCCCAGCATTTT	CASGVKGSSNQPQHF
TRBD1	TRBV12-3/TRBV12-4	-	TRBJ1-1	16	TGTGCCAGCAGACCCGGGACAGGGGTGCCGAACACTGAAGCTTTCTTT	CASRPGTGVPNTEAFF
-	TRBV10-3	-	TRBJ2-5	15	TGTGCCATCAGTAAAGGGACTCTAGAGGGAGAGACCCAGTACTTC	CAISKGTLEGETQYF
TRBD1	TRBV7-3	few	TRBJ1-6	15	TGTGCCAGCAGCTTAAGACAGGGGTCCGACTCACCCCTCCACTTT	CASSLRQGSDSPLHF
-	TRBV3-1	many	TRBJ2-1	15	TGTGCCAGCAGCCAAGTTCGACACCCGGTCAATGAGCAGTTCTTC	CASSQVRHPVNEQFF
-	TRBV27	few	TRBJ1-1	14	TGTGCCAGCAGTTTCCGGAGCCCGAACACTGAAGCTTTCTTT	CASSFRSPNTEAFF
TRBD2	TRBV3-1	few	TRBJ2-3	16	TGTGCCAGCAGCCAAGATCGGGCGGGGGGGGCAAATACGCAGTATTTT	CASSQDRAGGANTQYF
-	TRBV11-2	many	TRBJ1-2	15	TGTGCCAGCAGCTTAGCTGTAGAGTATTCCTATGGCTACACCTTC	CASSLAVEYSYGYTF
-	TRBV6-1	-	TRBJ2-7	15	TGTGCCAGCAGGGCAGGGATCGGAGCGTCCTACGAGCAGTACTTC	CASRAGIGASYEQYF
-	TRBV5-1	-	TRBJ1-1	15	TGCGCCAGCAGTCCACGTCGTACAGCGAACACTGAAGCTTTCTTT	CASSPRRTANTEAFF
-	TRBV2	many	TRBJ2-3	16	TGTGCCAGCAGGAATAGCGGACTTACTAGCACAGATACGCAGTATTTT	CASRNSGLTSTDTQYF
TRBD1	TRBV10-3	-	TRBJ1-1	15	TGTGCCATCAGTGCGGACAGGTACATGAACACTGAAGCTTTCTTT	CAISADRYMNTEAFF
TRBD1	TRBV7-9	few	TRBJ2-1	15	TGTGCCAGCAGCATGGGGGACAGCTCCTACAATGAGCAGTTCTTC	CASSMGDSSYNEQFF
TRBD1	TRBV6-1	many	TRBJ1-5	17	TGTGCCAGCAGCGAAATAGGAGGGGGCTGGGGCAATCAGCCCCAGCATTTT	CASSEIGGGWGNQPQHF
TRBD1	TRBV19	many	TRBJ1-2	13	TGTGCCAGTAGTACTACAGGGGACTATGGCTACACCTTC	CASSTTGDYGYTF
TRBD1	TRBV7-9	few	TRBJ1-1	15	TGTGCCAGCAGCTTAGAGAGGGGGCGGAACACTGAAGCTTTCTTT	CASSLERGRNTEAFF
-	TRBV20-1	few	TRBJ2-2	15	TGCAGTGCCGCTAATTCTCGGGGTTTCGCCGGGGAGCTGTTTTTT	CSAANSRGFAGELFF
-	TRBV27	few	TRBJ2-1	13	TGTGCCGCCAGCAGGGCCGAATACAATGAGCAGTTCTTC	CAASRAEYNEQFF
-	TRBV20-1	-	TRBJ1-1	14	TGCAGTGCTAGAAATCCACAGGGGAACACTGAAGCTTTCTTT	CSARNPQGNTEAFF
-	TRBV12-3/TRBV12-4	many	TRBJ1-2	15	TGTGCCAGCAGTTCTGCGACAGCTACTAACTATGGCTACACCTTC	CASSSATATNYGYTF
-	TRBV3-1	few	TRBJ2-2	15	TGTGCCAGCAGCCAAGATGCCCGGAGCACCGGGGAGCTGCTTTTT	CASSQDARSTGELLF
-	TRBV5-5	many	TRBJ2-3	15	TGTGCCAGCAGCTTGAGAAGGGTTGTGACAGATACGCAGTATTTT	CASSLRRVVTDTQYF
-	TRBV11-2	many	TRBJ2-7	13	TGTGCCAGCAGCTTAGCAGTGGGTTCCGAGCAGTACTTC	CASSLAVGSEQYF
-	TRBV7-8	-	TRBJ1-4	14	TGTGCCAGCAGCTTAGTGGACAGTAATGAAAAACTGTTTTTT	CASSLVDSNEKLFF
-	TRBV5-1	many	TRBJ1-1	16	TGCGCCAGCAGCCCTGGTGTCAGCCTTCGAAACACTGAAGCTTTCTTT	CASSPGVSLRNTEAFF
-	TRBV12-3/TRBV12-4	many	TRBJ1-2	16	TGTGCCAGCAGTCCCCGCTGGCAGGGAAAAATGGATGGCTACACCTTC	CASSPRWQGKMDGYTF
TRBD1	TRBV11-2	once	TRBJ1-1	16	TGTGCCAGCAGGGCCGGGACAGGCGCTCGGAACACTGAAGCTTTCTTT	CASRAGTGARNTEAFF
-	TRBV11-3	many	TRBJ2-7	13	TGTGCCAGCAGCTTAGCGACGGAGTACGAGCAGTACTTC	CASSLATEYEQYF
-	TRBV5-1	many	TRBJ1-3	14	TGCGCCAGCAGCTCACAGGGATCTGGAAACACCATATATTTT	CASSSQGSGNTIYF
TRBD2	TRBV12-3/TRBV12-4	-	TRBJ2-3	16	TGTGCCAGCAGCCCAGAAACTAGCGGGGGTGCAGATACGCAGTATTTT	CASSPETSGGADTQYF
TRBD2	TRBV15	many	TRBJ2-3	16	TGTGCCGCTAGCGGGGGACATCTAATCCTCACAGATACGCAGTATTTT	CAASGGHLILTDTQYF